The 11 T cell receptor beta chains listed next were all sequenced from one sample in a study of shared clonotypes between healthy human individuals. Some clones are missing from TCRdb's copy, which holds only in-frame ones; the method was immunoSEQ multiplex PCR. The top ten clones hold more than 0.1% of a sample with a few million clones, approximately 94% of them seen once. Sequencing input: naive CD4+ T cells sorted from blood. Subset denoted: CD45RA+ positively selected. The receptor source for this set is a man in his late teens or twenties in good health.

The chain is built from TRBV10-2 and TRBJ2-7; 9 nucleotides line up with TRBD1. V shed 7 bases and J 6 bases; nucleotides not matched to a gene: 13. The germline V gene encodes CDR1 WSHSY and CDR2 SAAADI. CDR3 length: 15 amino acids. The CDR3 is CASMGTGRGQVEQYF. The CDR3 coding sequence is TGCGCCAGCATGGGGACAGGGAGGGGACAGGTCGAGCAGTACTTC.

Worth noting for this clone: The same CDR3 can be traced to other DNA sequences in this sample. V is TRBV27 and J is TRBJ2-2, with D maybe TRBD2 (5 bases). The CDR3 contains 13 residues. Looked up from germline, CDR1 is MNHEY and CDR2 is SMNVEV (reference sequence). Trimming shortened V by 1 base and J by 6 bases, and 6 bases separated the two germline ends. In DNA, the CDR3 is TGTGCCAGCAGTTTATGGGGAGCCGGGGAGCTGTTTTTT. This encodes CASSLWGAGELFF.

This CDR3 is CASSQDRQGGYGYTF. CDR3 nucleotides: TGTGCCAGCAGCCAAGATAGGCAGGGTGGCTATGGCTACACCTTC. The J gene is TRBJ1-2, the V gene TRBV14, with D possibly TRBD1 on 5 matching bases. Germline CDR1 reads SGHDN; CDR2 reads FVKESK. The CDR3 is made up of 15 amino acids. With 0 bases removed from V and 4 bases from J, the gap between germline ends came to 12 bases.

This clone was recorded once. The rearrangement uses TRBV30 and TRBJ1-6; tentative D call: TRBD1 (5 bases). V was cut by 5 bases and J by 7 bases, with 18 bases left in between. The CDR3 extends over 15 amino acids. CDR1 is GTSNPN and CDR2 is SVGIG in the germline V gene (reference sequence). The chain's CDR3 is CAWVPGTGDNSPLHF. The CDR3 nucleotides read TGTGCCTGGGTTCCCGGGACGGGTGACAATTCACCCCTCCACTTT.

V is TRBV6-6 and J is TRBJ1-1, with 7 bases aligning to TRBD1. Germline values: CDR1 MNHNY, CDR2 SVGAGI (reference sequence). The CDR3 sequence is 15 residues long. V lost 6 bases and J lost 0; bases outside the gene matches: 7. The chain's CDR3 is CASSSGQFMNTEAFF. The CDR3 nucleotides read TGTGCCAGCAGCTCGGGACAGTTTATGAACACTGAAGCTTTCTTT.

The rearrangement joins TRBV2 to TRBJ1-2; TRBD1 agrees at 10 bases. V was pared by 4 bases and J by 2 bases, with 1 base of the junction left unmatched. The CDR3 contains 14 residues. Germline V gene data show CDR1 as SNHLY and CDR2 as FYNNEI. CDR3 DNA sequence: TGTGCCAGCAGTGCGACAGGGGGCAACTATGGCTACACCTTC. Translated: CASSATGGNYGYTF.

This chain joins TRBV2 and TRBJ2-7; TRBD2 matches 10 bases. CDR3 size: 16 residues. V shed 6 bases, J shed 2 bases, and the junction held 10 bases outside the gene matches. CDR1 is SNHLY, CDR2 FYNNEI, per germline. The CDR3 loop is CASRTDRTSGTYEQYF. CDR3 in DNA: TGTGCCAGCAGAACTGACCGGACTAGCGGTACCTACGAGCAGTACTTC.

This chain links TRBV29-1 with TRBJ1-1; 7 positions agree with TRBD1. Germline CDR1 SQVTM, CDR2 ANQGSEA. V was pared by 4 bases and J by 0 bases, with 8 bases of the junction left unmatched. The CDR3 loop spans 15 amino acids. The CDR3 coding sequence is TGCAGCGTTGGACAGGGAGGAATCATGAACACTGAAGCTTTCTTT. Protein: CSVGQGGIMNTEAFF.

V gene TRBV29-1 combines with J gene TRBJ2-7, with D perhaps given as TRBD1 or TRBD2 (5 bases each). Deletions cut 1 base from V and 2 bases from J, with 21 bases between. Germline V gives CDR1 SQVTM, CDR2 ANQGSEA. The CDR3 consists of 17 residues. CDR3 in amino acids: CSVEGREQGEGTYEQYF. Here the CDR3 DNA reads TGCAGCGTTGAAGGTAGGGAGCAGGGAGAAGGAACCTACGAGCAGTACTTC.

The chain employs TRBV19 and TRBJ1-1; the D gene is possibly TRBD1 (6 bases). CDR3 length: 15 residues. Germline loops: CDR1 LNHDA, CDR2 SQIVND (reference sequence). V lost 6 bases and J lost 4, with 18 bases in between. This chain's CDR3 is CASRHRETGFTEAFF. The CDR3 DNA follows: TGTGCCAGTAGACATAGGGAGACAGGATTCACTGAAGCTTTCTTT. The full variable domain, in which reference TRBV19 and TRBJ1-1 provide the parts outside the CDR3, is DGGITQSPKYLFRKEGQNVTLSCEQNLNHDAMYWYRQDPGQGLRLIYYSQIVNDFQKGDIAEGYSVSREKKESFPLTVTSAQKNPTAFYLCASRHRETGFTEAFFGQGTRLTVV.

The gene calls are TRBV28 and TRBJ2-3; D possibly corresponds to TRBD2 (5 bases). Germline loops: CDR1 MDHEN, CDR2 SYDVKM. Trimming took 6 bases from V and 11 from J, leaving 21 bases between them. The CDR3 has 14 amino acids. The CDR3 bases are TGTGCCAGCAGCCCTAGCTTCTGGGTTTTGGAGCAGTATTTT. Translation gives CASSPSFWVLEQYF. The full variable domain, its missing parts supplied by reference TRBV28 and TRBJ2-3, is DVKVTQSSRYLVKRTGEKVFLECVQDMDHENMFWYRQDPGLGLRLIYFSYDVKMKEKGDIPEGYSVSREKKERFSLILESASTNQTSMYLCASSPSFWVLEQYFGPGTRLTVL.